This T cell receptor (beta chain) was sequenced for a study of blood T cells in healthy people across ages. Alongside a J-beta primer mix, a sample-barcoded 5' primer served in a second PCR lasting about 7 to 12 cycles. TCRdb reanalysed the 5' RACE reads using MiXCR and keeps one entry per CDR3 protein. The sample records about 930,000 distinct CDR3 sequences, 29% being singletons. CDR3 length: 13 amino acids. V was shortened by 0 bases and J by 6 bases, with 7 bases between the two germline ends. The germline V gene has CDR1 LGHNA and CDR2 YSLEER. This clonotype has ten or more counts. These same data were also listed under a study on T cells of mothers and their children. That source reports: The study found thymic selection shapes TCR recombination output similarly in related and unrelated pairs. It was observed that no persistent microchimeric T cell clones could be detected.

The V and J genes are TRBV4-3 and TRBJ2-3; no reliable D call. Sequenced sample: blood. The receptor comes from a woman in her thirties or forties in good health. CDR3 in DNA: TGCGCCAGCAGCCAAGATCTTGGGGATACGCAGTATTTT. It translates to CASSQDLGDTQYF.